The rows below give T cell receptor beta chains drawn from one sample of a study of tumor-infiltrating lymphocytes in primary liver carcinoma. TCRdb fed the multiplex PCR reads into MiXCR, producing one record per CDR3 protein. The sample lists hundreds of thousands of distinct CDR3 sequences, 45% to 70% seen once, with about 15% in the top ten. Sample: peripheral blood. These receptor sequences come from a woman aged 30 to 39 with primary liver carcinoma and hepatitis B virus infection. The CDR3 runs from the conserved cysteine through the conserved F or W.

CASSLGRGRETQYF,TRBJ2-5,TRBV5-4
CASSYSKDKASF,TRBJ1-1,TRBV6-5
CASSRGLKTGNYGYTF,TRBJ1-2,TRBV4-1
CASSYSGPSEELCF,TRBJ2-7,TRBV6-2/TRBV6-3
CASSLGDDGTGAEQYF,TRBJ2-7,TRBV28
CASSKFQTDSYNEQFF,TRBJ2-1,TRBV6-1
CAISDDEGGDTQYF,TRBJ2-3,TRBV10-3
CASSEKGNTETFF,TRBJ1-1,TRBV6-1
CATSDSMLTGGREQFF,TRBJ2-1,TRBV24-1
CAISQPELYNSPLHF,TRBJ1-6,TRBV4-1
CASGYKTGELFF,TRBJ2-2,TRBV7-8
CASSSPGPSTDVQYF,TRBJ2-3,TRBV6-5
CASRATGFADYGYTF,TRBJ1-2,TRBV12-3/TRBV12-4
CASSPNLGQKNIQYF,TRBJ2-4,TRBV11-1
CASRSGSEDTQYF,TRBJ2-3,TRBV6-5